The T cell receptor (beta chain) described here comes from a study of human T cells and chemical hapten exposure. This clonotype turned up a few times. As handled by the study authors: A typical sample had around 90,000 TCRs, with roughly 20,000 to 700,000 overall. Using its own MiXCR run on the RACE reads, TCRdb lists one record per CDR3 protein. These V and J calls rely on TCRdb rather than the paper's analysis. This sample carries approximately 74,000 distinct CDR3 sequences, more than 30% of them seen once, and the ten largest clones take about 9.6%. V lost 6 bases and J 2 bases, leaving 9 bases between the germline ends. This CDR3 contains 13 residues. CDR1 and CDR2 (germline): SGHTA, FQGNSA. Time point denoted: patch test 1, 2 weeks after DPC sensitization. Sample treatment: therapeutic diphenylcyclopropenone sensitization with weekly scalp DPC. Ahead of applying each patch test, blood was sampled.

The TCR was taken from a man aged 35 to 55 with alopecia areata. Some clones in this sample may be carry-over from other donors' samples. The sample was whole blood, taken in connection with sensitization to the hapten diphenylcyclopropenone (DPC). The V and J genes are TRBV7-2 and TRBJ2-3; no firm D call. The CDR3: CASRSTPTDTQYF. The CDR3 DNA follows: TGTGCCAGCAGGTCCACCCCCACAGATACGCAGTATTTT. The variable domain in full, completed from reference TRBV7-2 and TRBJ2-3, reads GAGVSQSPSNKVTEKGKDVELRCDPISGHTALYWYRQSLGQGLEFLIYFQGNSAPDKSGLPSDRFSAERTGGSVSTLTIQRTQQEDSAVYLCASRSTPTDTQYFGPGTRLTVL.